The 15 T cell receptor beta chains reported below all come from one sample, sequenced in a study of CD8+CD57+ T cells in acquired aplastic anemia. Profiling of TCR beta VDJ combinations and CDR3 sequences used genomic DNA as template. Via MiXCR, TCRdb re-called the reads, giving one row per CDR3 protein. The table shows around 50,000 distinct CDR3 sequences, with around 69% occurring only once. The sequenced material came from sorted CD4+, CD8+, or CD8+CD57+ T cells (not recorded which) from PBMCs. These receptors all stem from a human donor in good health, serving as a control.

This rearrangement joins TRBV7-9 to TRBJ2-7, with unresolved D. CDR1 is SEHNR, CDR2 FQNEAQ, per germline (reference sequence). CDR3 size: 13 residues. Trimming took off 6 bases at V and 1 base at J, with 10 bases between the two ends. The CDR3 is CASRTPVSYEQYF. The DNA for the CDR3 is TGTGCCAGCAGAACACCGGTATCCTACGAGCAGTACTTC.

This sequence joins TRBV10-2 and TRBJ2-1; 7 positions match TRBD1. Germline lookup yields CDR1 WSHSY and CDR2 SAAADI. V gave up 6 bases and J gave up 5 bases; unmatched junction bases: 10. The CDR3 spans 15 residues. The CDR3 loop reads CASSAGGGSNNEQFF. CDR3 in DNA: TGCGCCAGCAGCGCAGGGGGTGGTTCGAACAATGAGCAGTTCTTC.

The rearrangement joins TRBV7-9 to TRBJ2-7, with 7 bases fitting TRBD1. The CDR3 extends over 14 amino acids. J lost 1 base, V lost 5 bases, and 5 bases had no gene match. The germline CDR1 and CDR2 sequences are SEHNR and FQNEAQ (reference sequence). The CDR3 coding sequence is TGTGCCAGCAGCGTTCGGGGACAGTCCTACGAGCAGTACTTC. Residues: CASSVRGQSYEQYF. Drawing the rest from reference TRBV7-9 and TRBJ2-7, the complete variable domain is DTGVSQNPRHKITKRGQNVTFRCDPISEHNRLYWYRQTLGQGPEFLTYFQNEAQLEKSRLLSDRFSAERPKGSFSTLEIQRTEQGDSAMYLCASSVRGQSYEQYFGPGTRLTVT.

Here the CDR3 DNA reads TGTGCCAGCAGCCCCACCCCTCTTACCGAGCAGTACTTC. Protein: CASSPTPLTEQYF. This chain links TRBV7-2 with TRBJ2-5; no clear D. The closer fit of TRBJ2-7 to the DNA end suggests the J call may be wrong. Per germline, CDR1 SGHTA and CDR2 FQGNSA. The CDR3 is made up of 13 amino acids.

The chain has TRBV7-6 and TRBJ1-3, with no clear D. V dropped 5 bases and J dropped 1 base, with 9 bases sitting between them. This CDR3 has 14 residues. Germline-derived CDR1 and CDR2 are SGHVS and FNYEAQ. The CDR3 is CASSIDGSGNTIYF. CDR3 nucleotide sequence: TGTGCCAGCAGCATAGACGGATCTGGAAACACCATATATTTT.

The CDR3 spells CAIRKTSGGHYEQYF. CDR3 DNA: TGTGCCATCAGGAAGACTAGCGGGGGCCACTACGAGCAGTACTTC. The chain is built from TRBV10-3 and TRBJ2-7, with 12 nucleotides matching TRBD2. V lost 6 bases and J lost 3; bases outside the gene matches: 6. Germline V gene lookup returns CDR1 ENHRY and CDR2 SYGVKD. This CDR3 is built from 15 residues.

This clonotype was observed a few times. The chain recombines TRBV10-3 with TRBJ1-1, with 9 bases aligning to TRBD1. V shed 3 bases and J 7 bases; nucleotides not matched to a gene: 9. The CDR3 has 15 residues. The V gene's germline CDR1 is ENHRY and CDR2 SYGVKD. The CDR3 nucleotides are TGTGCCATCAGTGATATGGGACAGGGTGGCGTTGAAGCTTTCTTT. It yields the protein CAISDMGQGGVEAFF.

The rearrangement joins TRBV2 to TRBJ2-1; a weak D match, TRBD1 (6 bases). V gave up 9 bases and J gave up 0 bases, with 9 bases separating them. Germline CDR1 SNHLY, CDR2 FYNNEI. This CDR3 spans 13 amino acids. The CDR3 nucleotides read TGTGCCAGGGGGACATCCTCCTACAATGAGCAGTTCTTC. Residues: CARGTSSYNEQFF.

The V call is TRBV11-1, the J call TRBJ2-7; 8 bases match TRBD1. The CDR3 totals 16 residues. Germline assignment: CDR1 SGHAT and CDR2 FQDESV (reference sequence). Unmatched junction bases numbered 13, after V lost 4 bases and J lost 5 bases. In DNA, the CDR3 is TGTGCCAGCAGCTCCCCCAGGGGGCGCGGGCTACACGAGCAGTACTTC. It is translated as CASSSPRGRGLHEQYF.

In its sample, this clonotype was seen many times. V gene TRBV11-2 combines with J gene TRBJ1-4; D unresolved. With 4 bases removed from V and 7 bases from J, the gap between germline ends came to 19 bases. CDR3 size: 16 residues. Germline V gene lookup returns CDR1 SGHAT and CDR2 FQNNGV. CDR3 DNA: TGTGCCAGCAGCTATCCCACAAGTCTAGGGTCTGAAAAACTGTTTTTT. Translated: CASSYPTSLGSEKLFF.

V gene TRBV10-1 combines with J gene TRBJ2-5; no clear D gene. Germline values: CDR1 WNHNN, CDR2 SYGVQD (reference sequence). The V gene lost 5 bases and the J gene lost 1 base, with 8 bases spanning the gap. This CDR3 has 13 amino acids. The CDR3 loop is CASSKGSQETQYF. The CDR3 DNA sequence: TGCGCCAGCAGTAAAGGCAGCCAAGAGACCCAGTACTTC.

The chain links TRBV15 to TRBJ1-5; D is undetermined. V lost 1 base and J 0 bases, leaving 7 bases between the germline ends. Germline CDR1 LNHNV, CDR2 YYDKDF (reference sequence). This CDR3 comprises 15 residues. CDR3: CATSRGRDSNQPQHF. The CDR3 region has the DNA TGTGCCACCAGCAGAGGGCGCGATAGCAATCAGCCCCAGCATTTT.

The chain employs TRBV10-3 and TRBJ2-7; D assignment may be TRBD1 or TRBD2 (5 bases each). This CDR3 is built from 11 residues. V lost 6 bases, J lost 5 bases, and 8 bases lay in between. CDR1 and CDR2 (germline): ENHRY, SYGVKD. CDR3 residues: CAIRGRNEQYF. The CDR3 nucleotides are TGTGCCATCAGGGGACGAAACGAGCAGTACTTC.

V gene TRBV2 combines with J gene TRBJ1-1; unclear D gene. From germline, CDR1 is SNHLY and CDR2 FYNNEI. The CDR3 loop spans 11 amino acids. The ends were cut back, 8 bases at V and 5 bases at J, with 9 bases in the middle. This CDR3 is CASPDSTEAFF. CDR3 nucleotide sequence: TGTGCCAGCCCGGATAGTACTGAAGCTTTCTTT.

This chain uses TRBV15 with TRBJ2-7; 10 bases match TRBD2. The CDR3 has 15 amino acids. Germline trimming cut 0 bases from V and 4 bases from J; bases unmatched to any gene: 3. Germline CDR1 and CDR2: LNHNV and YYDKDF (reference sequence). CDR3 bases: TGTGCCACCAGCAGAGATAGCGGGGGGACGTACGAGCAGTACTTC. It codes for CATSRDSGGTYEQYF.